One sample yielded the 17 T cell receptor beta chains listed below, sequenced in a study of shared clonotypes between healthy human individuals. As defined, naive CD8 cells were CD45RO-negative and positively selected for CCR7, with terminally differentiated effector memory CD45RA+ cells excluded. Profiling relied on immunoSEQ multiplex PCR, and the TCRdb table lists in-frame clones only, not all of them. This table holds over 2,000,000 clones, 90% to 95% found once. Source material: naive CD8+ T cells from PBMCs. The receptors originated from a man aged 18-30 years in good health. Some clones in this sample may be carry-over from other donors' samples.

V is TRBV6-1 and J is TRBJ2-7; D may match TRBD1 or TRBD2 (5 bases each). V gave up 9 bases and J gave up 2 bases, with 17 bases separating them. Germline CDR1 is MNHNS and CDR2 is SASEGT. CDR3 length: 14 amino acids. Here the CDR3 DNA reads TGTGCCAGTACTAGACAGACGGGCCCCTACGAGCAGTACTTC. It is translated as CASTRQTGPYEQYF.

The chain is built from TRBV5-1 and TRBJ2-4; D is perhaps TRBD1 (5 bases). The V gene's germline CDR1 is SGHRS and CDR2 YFSETQ. This CDR3 is 14 amino acids long. V gave up 5 bases and J gave up 5 bases, with 14 bases separating them. CDR3 bases: TGCGCCAGCAGGTATGGGTGGGGCGAAAACATTCAGTACTTC. This translates into CASRYGWGENIQYF.

The chain links TRBV27 to TRBJ2-3; 7 nucleotides agree with TRBD2. The CDR3 is 15 residues long. V lost 7 bases, J lost 4 bases, and 11 bases stayed unmatched. CDR1 is MNHEY and CDR2 is SMNVEV in the germline V gene (reference sequence). The CDR3: CASMGGTGPSDTQYF. DNA of the CDR3: TGTGCCAGCATGGGAGGGACGGGGCCCTCAGATACGCAGTATTTT.

The genes are TRBV11-2 and TRBJ2-5, with a weak D call TRBD2 (5 bases). The V end was cut by 1 base, the J end by 5 bases, with 23 bases between. The CDR3 has 18 residues. Germline CDR1 and CDR2: SGHAT and FQNNGV. The CDR3 coding sequence is TGTGCCAGCAGCTTAGCCCCTAGAGTAGCGATAAGACCCGAGACCCAGTACTTC. It codes for CASSLAPRVAIRPETQYF. Full variable domain (rest looked up from reference TRBV11-2 and TRBJ2-5): EAGVAQSPRYKIIEKRQSVAFWCNPISGHATLYWYQQILGQGPKLLIQFQNNGVVDDSQLPKDRFSAERLKGVDSTLKIQPAKLEDSAVYLCASSLAPRVAIRPETQYFGPGTRLLVL.

The chain employs TRBV28 and TRBJ1-4; D not resolved. Trimming left V 6 bases short and J 3 bases short, with 8 bases between. Per germline, CDR1 MDHEN and CDR2 SYDVKM. This CDR3 is built from 13 residues. The CDR3: CASSLEANEKLFF. Here the CDR3 DNA reads TGTGCCAGCAGCCTCGAGGCTAATGAAAAACTGTTTTTT.

The rearrangement links TRBV10-3 to TRBJ2-7; D is tentatively TRBD1 or TRBD2 (5 bases each). Trimming cost V 8 bases and J 3 bases, with 17 bases left between them. The CDR3 runs to 14 residues. CDR1 ENHRY and CDR2 SYGVKD come from the germline V gene. Here the CDR3 DNA reads TGTGCCATCCGGGACCCCCTCGGGAACTACGAGCAGTACTTC. This gives the protein CAIRDPLGNYEQYF.

The J gene is TRBJ2-3, the V gene TRBV29-1; D not resolved. Germline assignment: CDR1 SQVTM and CDR2 ANQGSEA. This CDR3 is built from 13 residues. The germline V and J ends were trimmed by 4 bases and 6 bases, with 14 bases remaining between them. The CDR3 protein is CSVVGPTVDTQYF. The CDR3 DNA follows: TGCAGCGTTGTAGGGCCGACGGTGGATACGCAGTATTTT.

This chain joins TRBV5-6 and TRBJ1-3; no clear D. Germline CDR1 SGHDT, CDR2 YYEEEE. V was trimmed by 2 bases and J by 9 bases, leaving 9 bases between them. CDR3 size: 12 residues. The CDR3 loop reads CASSLGSGTIYF. CDR3 DNA sequence: TGTGCCAGCAGCTTAGGGTCTGGCACCATATATTTT.

J is TRBJ2-1 and V is TRBV13; D not certain. The CDR3 spans 15 residues. Deletions cut 6 bases from V and 5 bases from J, with 17 bases between. CDR1 PRHDT and CDR2 FYEKMQ come from the germline V gene (reference sequence). The CDR3, as DNA: TGTGCCAGCAGTCGGCATGGCGATTGGGACAATGAGCAGTTCTTC. It encodes CASSRHGDWDNEQFF.

This rearrangement joins TRBV7-9 to TRBJ2-1; D possibly corresponds to TRBD2 (6 bases). The CDR3 has 12 residues. CDR1 and CDR2 (germline): SEHNR, FQNEAQ (reference sequence). Deletions cut 8 bases from V and 8 bases from J, with 13 bases between. For the CDR3, the DNA is TGTGCCAGCGCGGGCGGGGCGGATGAGCAGTTCTTC. Translated, it gives CASAGGADEQFF.

The chain couples TRBV2 to TRBJ1-2, with TRBD1 as a possible D gene (5 bases). This CDR3 region has 16 residues. V shed 5 bases and J shed 6 bases, with 22 bases lying between them. Germline V CDR1 and CDR2: SNHLY, FYNNEI. CDR3 amino acids: CASSYHGEGSWDGYTF. The CDR3 DNA reads as TGTGCCAGCAGTTACCACGGGGAGGGGTCATGGGATGGCTACACCTTC.

This clone was detected only a few times. J is TRBJ1-1 and V is TRBV14; D uncertain. V was clipped by 0 bases and J by 10 bases, with 9 bases between them. The germline CDR1 and CDR2 sequences are SGHDN and FVKESK. The CDR3 spans 12 residues. The DNA for the CDR3 is TGTGCCAGCAGCCAAGATTCAACAGCAGCTTTCTTT. Translated, it gives CASSQDSTAAFF.

This clone has just one count. The chain couples TRBV10-2 to TRBJ2-7; TRBD1 aligns across 9 bases. Trimming at V came to 6 bases and at J to 2 bases, leaving 8 bases not matched to a gene. The CDR3 contains 15 residues. The germline CDR1 and CDR2 sequences are WSHSY and SAAADI. Here the CDR3 DNA reads TGCGCCAGCAGGACGCCGGGACAGGGAACCTACGAGCAGTACTTC. This codes for CASRTPGQGTYEQYF.

This sequence joins TRBV5-5 and TRBJ2-7, with D perhaps TRBD1 or TRBD2 (5 bases each). V lost 4 bases, J lost 4 bases, and 15 bases lay in between. CDR1 SGHKS and CDR2 YYEKEE come from the germline V gene (reference sequence). The CDR3 has 14 residues. DNA for the CDR3: TGTGCCAGCAGCGGACGGGACGGTGTTTACGAGCAGTACTTC. Encoded protein: CASSGRDGVYEQYF.

This clone was observed a few times. The chain employs TRBV9 and TRBJ1-1; 8 nucleotides agree with TRBD1. With V trimmed by 3 bases and J by 8 bases, 6 bases remained unmatched. Germline V lookup: CDR1 SGDLS, CDR2 YYNGEE. This CDR3 has 13 residues. The CDR3 sequence is CASSGGTGLEAFF. The CDR3 nucleotides read TGTGCCAGCAGCGGCGGGACAGGACTAGAAGCTTTCTTT.

This clone was detected only once. This CDR3 is also generated by other DNA sequences in the sample. The rearrangement uses TRBV7-9 and TRBJ1-1; weak D call: TRBD1 (5 bases). Trimming cost V 1 base and J 6 bases, with 6 bases left between them. The CDR3 extends over 12 amino acids. Germline lookup yields CDR1 SEHNR and CDR2 FQNEAQ (reference sequence). CDR3 amino acids: CASSLGQSEAFF. For the CDR3, the DNA is TGTGCCAGCAGCTTAGGACAGTCTGAAGCTTTCTTT.

The chain uses TRBV10-1 and TRBJ2-7, with 8 bases that match TRBD2. The CDR3 is 12 residues long. With V trimmed by 8 bases and J by 7 bases, 7 bases remained unmatched. Germline V gene data show CDR1 as WNHNN and CDR2 as SYGVQD (reference sequence). As DNA, the CDR3 is TGCGCCAGCCACGGGACTAGTGGGGAGCAGTACTTC. This encodes CASHGTSGEQYF.